These T cell receptor beta chains were read from a single sample in a study of cytomegalovirus exposure and HLA in healthy donors. Clones were sequenced by immunoSEQ multiplex PCR, and TCRdb holds only the in-frame ones, with some missing. The sample includes some 160,000 clones, around 80% of them seen just once. Sequencing was performed on PBMCs. Receptors originate from a woman aged 35 to 49 in good health and CMV-seropositive. CDR3s include the opening cysteine and the closing phenylalanine or tryptophan. The D gene is left open where the match is weak. Clone sizes are given selectively: once, few, many, or a class where the clone is expanded.

>TRBJ1-5|.|.|TRBV23-1
TGCGCCAGCAGTCAAAGTGTGTGGTGCCAGGGTCGGGCTCAGCCCCAGCATTTT
CASSQSVWCQGRAQPQHF
>TRBJ2-1|.|TRBD2|TRBV4-2
TGTGCCAGCAGCCCTGGACTCGAGCGGGAGGGGGCTGAGCAGTTCTTC
CASSPGLEREGAEQFF
>TRBJ1-4|.|.|TRBV7-9
TGTGCCAGCAGCTTAGGGACGGGGTCGGAGGAAAAACTGTTTTTT
CASSLGTGSEEKLFF
>TRBJ1-1|few|.|TRBV5-6
TGTGCCAGCAGCTTGGAGGGGTACGGCACTGAAGCTTTCTTT
CASSLEGYGTEAFF
>TRBJ2-3|.|.|TRBV27
TGTGCCAGCAAGTTGGGGGCTCGTGGGAAGAGCACAGATACGCAGTATTTT
CASKLGARGKSTDTQYF
>TRBJ2-3|.|.|TRBV7-9
TGTTCCAGCAGACTAAGCACAGATACGCAGTATTTT
CSSRLSTDTQYF
>TRBJ2-3|.|TRBD1|TRBV28
TGTGCCAGCAGAATACAGGGGCAGGCTTGGGGCACAGATACGCAGTATTTT
CASRIQGQAWGTDTQYF
>TRBJ1-2|.|TRBD1|TRBV9
TGTGCCAGCAGCCATACGTGGGGACAGAGAGAAATGGGCTACACCTTC
CASSHTWGQREMGYTF
>TRBJ2-4|.|TRBD2|TRBV6-1
TGTGCCAGCAGTGATATCGGGGGACTAGCGGTAGTCAAAAACATTCAGTACTTC
CASSDIGGLAVVKNIQYF
>TRBJ2-1|.|.|TRBV7-9
TGTGCCGGCAGCCTAACAGGAGAGCAGTTCTTC
CAGSLTGEQFF
>TRBJ2-2|once|.|TRBV5-1
TGCGCCAGCAGCTTGACAGGTTCCACCGGGGAGCTGTTTTTT
CASSLTGSTGELFF
>TRBJ1-4|.|.|TRBV6-6
TGTGCCAGCAGTTACTTACGGGGTAATAATGAAAAACTGTTTTTT
CASSYLRGNNEKLFF
>TRBJ1-4|few|.|TRBV4-3
TGCGCCAGCAGCTCTACAGTAGCTAATGAAAAACTGTTTTTT
CASSSTVANEKLFF
>TRBJ2-1|.|TRBD2|TRBV10-1
TGCGCCAGAGACATGGGACTAGCGGGAGTGATCTCCTACAATGAGCAGTTCTTC
CARDMGLAGVISYNEQFF
>TRBJ2-7|.|.|TRBV4-1
TGCGCCAGCAGCGGAACTACGGGCTACGAGCAGTACTTC
CASSGTTGYEQYF
>TRBJ2-7|.|TRBD1|TRBV15
TGTGCCACCAGCAGAGATATCGCCGGGACAGGGGCCGACGAGCAGTACTTC
CATSRDIAGTGADEQYF
>TRBJ2-7|.|.|TRBV27
TGTGCCAGCAGTTTATCGGCAGGGTCATCTTCCTACGAGCAGTACTTC
CASSLSAGSSSYEQYF
>TRBJ2-2|.|.|TRBV7-9
TGTGCCAGCAGCCCGTCCGGAGCCGGGGAGCTGTTTTTT
CASSPSGAGELFF
>TRBJ2-5|.|.|TRBV6-6
TGTGCCAGCAGTTACTACACACTCGGGGAAGAGACCCAGTACTTC
CASSYYTLGEETQYF
>TRBJ2-7|once|TRBD1|TRBV30
TGTGCCCGAACAGGGGAATTTAACTACGAGCAGTACTTC
CARTGEFNYEQYF
>TRBJ1-4|few|.|TRBV5-6
TGTGCCAGCACCAATCGACTCGCTGCCCTCAATGAAAAACTGTTTTTT
CASTNRLAALNEKLFF
>TRBJ1-2|.|TRBD1|TRBV4-3
TGCGCCAGCAGCCCGGGACAGGGGAAGTATGGCTACACCTTC
CASSPGQGKYGYTF
>TRBJ1-1|.|.|TRBV19
TGTGCCAGTAGACCACTGGGGGGCACTGAAGCTTTCTTT
CASRPLGGTEAFF
>TRBJ2-1|.|.|TRBV7-2
TGTGCCAGCAGCCTCCGTTGGGGGACAAACTACAATGAGCAGTTCTTC
CASSLRWGTNYNEQFF
>TRBJ2-5|.|.|TRBV27
TGTGCCAGCAGTCAAGTTTCGGGTCAGCAAGAGACCCAGTACTTC
CASSQVSGQQETQYF
>TRBJ1-1|.|.|TRBV6-1
TGTGCCTGCAACAGGGAGTCGAACACTGAAGCTTTCTTT
CACNRESNTEAFF
>TRBJ2-3|once|.|TRBV30
TGTGCCTGGAGTCCCCCCGTGGGCAAGACAGATACGCAGTATTTT
CAWSPPVGKTDTQYF
>TRBJ2-1|.|.|TRBV15
TGTGCCACCAGCAGAGATCGAGGGGGATACAATGAGCAGTTCTTC
CATSRDRGGYNEQFF